This TCR beta chain came from a study of blood T cells in healthy people across ages. Together with a sample-barcoded 5' primer, a J-beta primer mix was included in a second PCR lasting about 7 to 11 cycles. One entry per CDR3 protein results from TCRdb running MiXCR on the 5' RACE reads. The repertoire has over 600,000 distinct CDR3 sequences, approximately 60% of them found once; the top ten carry 25% to 30%. Trimming took 0 bases from V and 5 from J, leaving 14 bases between them. CDR1 and CDR2 (germline): SGDLS, YYNGEE. This CDR3 comprises 15 residues. The chain joins TRBV9 to TRBJ2-5; perhaps TRBD2 as D (5 bases). The origin of this receptor is a man between 40 and 49 years old in good health. The sequenced sample consisted of blood. DNA for the CDR3: TGTGCCAGCAGCGTAGCAAATACTAGAAGCGAGACCCAGTACTTC. Translation gives CASSVANTRSETQYF. The full variable domain, completed using reference TRBV9 and TRBJ2-5, is DSGVTQTPKHLITATGQRVTLRCSPRSGDLSVYWYQQSLDQGLQFLIQYYNGEERAKGNILERFSAQQFPDLHSELNLSSLELGDSALYFCASSVANTRSETQYFGPGTRLLVL.